The sequence of this T cell receptor beta chain was determined in a study of cytomegalovirus exposure and HLA in healthy donors. Turning to this clone: Its specificity is unknown.

Whole-study findings and limits: Many donors carried some public TCRs, although rarity characterized most TCR sequences.

PCR employed 60 Vbeta and 13 Jbeta primers. The protocol was immunoSEQ multiplex PCR, while the TCRdb copy is restricted to in-frame clones and leaves out a portion. The table includes 150,000 to 200,000 clones, approximately 84% detected once. CDR1 is SGDLS and CDR2 is YYNGEE in the germline V gene. Losses at the gene ends were 0 bases for V and 1 base for J; bases not matched to a gene: 14. The CDR3 has 20 residues. This clonotype was obtained from a female donor in good health and CMV-seronegative. The chain employs TRBV9 and TRBJ2-3, with TRBD2 matching over 10 bases. Sequenced sample: PBMCs. This chain's CDR3 is CASSVAVRERGGYGTDTQYF. The CDR3 region has the DNA TGTGCCAGCAGCGTAGCTGTGAGGGAGCGGGGGGGTTACGGCACAGATACGCAGTATTTT.